This T cell receptor (beta chain) originates from a study of blood T cell repertoires in COVID-19. The overall study: Sites across the United States, Italy and Spain contributed samples from acute and convalescent COVID-19. Sources were T cells, B-cell-depleted T cells, or PBMCs; the material itself was cDNA or gDNA.

CDR3 length: 20 residues. V gave up 0 bases and J gave up 0 bases, with 23 bases separating them. CDR1 and CDR2 (germline): KGHDR, SFDVKD. How the authors handled the data: Amplification with reference gene primers provided the estimates of nucleated cell counts. Assay used: immunoSEQ multiplex PCR; TCRdb lists only in-frame clones, some missing. V and J calls and clone size are as listed in that table; D and trimming were resolved from the DNA. The top ten hold about 14% of the sample, which has 35,000 to 55,000 clones, about 88% seen once. This chain uses TRBV24-1 with TRBJ2-7, with D perhaps TRBD2 (5 bases). The sample taken for sequencing was peripheral blood. The clonotype comes from a man aged 65 to 79 with active COVID-19. The CDR3 protein is CATSDLMGTRRVSHSYEQYF. CDR3 DNA sequence: TGTGCCACCAGTGATTTGATGGGCACCCGGCGGGTTTCTCACTCCTACGAGCAGTACTTC.